The 17 T cell receptor beta chains given below trace back to one sample, sequenced in a study of T-cell reconstitution after alpha-beta-depleted transplantation in children. Preparation of the TCRbeta library was carried out with unique molecular identifiers. MiXCR was run by TCRdb on the PCR reads, yielding one entry per CDR3 protein. The profile shows approximately 430,000 distinct CDR3 sequences, 15% to 20% of them singletons. The sample was PBMCs, mostly from graft donor cells, taken 360 days after TCRalphabeta/CD19-depleted stem cell transplant. Receptors were obtained from a boy in the first two years of life who had a stem cell transplant for Wiskott-Aldrich syndrome, so the T cells may come from the graft donor.

This clonotype was counted only a few times. The rearrangement joins TRBV29-1 to TRBJ1-1; D might be TRBD1 (6 bases). The ends were cut back, 3 bases at V and 0 bases at J, with 8 bases in the middle. Germline V gives CDR1 SQVTM, CDR2 ANQGSEA. The CDR3 extends over 13 amino acids. CDR3 region: CSVDRGMNTEAFF. The CDR3 DNA follows: TGCAGCGTTGACAGGGGTATGAACACTGAAGCTTTCTTT.

This chain links TRBV30 with TRBJ2-3, with D maybe TRBD2 (6 bases). The V gene lost 0 bases and the J gene lost 1 base, with 11 bases spanning the gap. Germline assignment: CDR1 GTSNPN and CDR2 SVGIG (reference sequence). The CDR3 sequence is 15 residues long. This chain's CDR3 is CAWSVEDYRTDTQYF. CDR3 nucleotides: TGTGCCTGGAGTGTGGAGGACTACCGCACAGATACGCAGTATTTT.

The chain is built from TRBV7-7 and TRBJ2-1; TRBD1 is a possible D gene (6 bases). The CDR3 covers 15 residues. Germline V lookup: CDR1 SSHAT, CDR2 FNYEAQ (reference sequence). The V end was cut by 2 bases, the J end by 6 bases, with 14 bases between. This CDR3 reads CASSLWAGEANEQFF. Here the CDR3 DNA reads TGTGCCAGCAGCTTATGGGCAGGGGAAGCCAATGAGCAGTTCTTC.

This rearrangement joins TRBV5-1 to TRBJ2-7, with 7 bases identical to TRBD2. From germline, CDR1 is SGHRS and CDR2 YFSETQ. The length of the CDR3 is 13 residues. V gave up 5 bases and J gave up 3 bases; unmatched junction bases: 5. This CDR3 reads CASSFGGYYEQYF. The CDR3 DNA is TGCGCCAGCAGTTTCGGGGGGTACTACGAGCAGTACTTC.

This chain connects TRBV2 to TRBJ2-1; possible D gene TRBD2, 6 bases. The CDR3 sequence is 15 residues long. Trimming took 6 bases from V and 2 from J, leaving 14 bases between them. Germline V gene data show CDR1 as SNHLY and CDR2 as FYNNEI. CDR3 region: CASSRGGGAYNEQFF. In nucleotides, the CDR3 is TGTGCCAGCAGCCGTGGCGGAGGGGCCTACAATGAGCAGTTCTTC. Supplemented by reference TRBV2 and TRBJ2-1, the full variable domain reads EPEVTQTPSHQVTQMGQEVILRCVPISNHLYFYWYRQILGQKVEFLVSFYNNEISEKSEIFDDQFSVERPDGSNFTLKIRSTKLEDSAMYFCASSRGGGAYNEQFFGPGTRLTVL.

The J gene is TRBJ2-1, the V gene TRBV10-3; weak D call: TRBD2 (5 bases). Germline V gene lookup returns CDR1 ENHRY and CDR2 SYGVKD. The V and J ends lost 11 bases and 3 bases respectively, with 11 bases between them. The CDR3 extends over 12 amino acids. In nucleotides, the CDR3 is TGTGCCGTCTTGGACTTCTACAATGAGCAGTTCTTC. Its translation: CAVLDFYNEQFF.

There are many counts of this clonotype. The chain joins TRBV18 to TRBJ2-7; a weak D match, TRBD1 (6 bases). Per germline, CDR1 KGHSH and CDR2 LQKENI. The CDR3 has 14 amino acids. The germline V and J ends were trimmed by 3 bases and 1 base, with 10 bases remaining between them. The CDR3 is CASSPLDSSYEQYF. The CDR3 DNA sequence: TGTGCCAGCTCACCTTTGGACAGTTCCTACGAGCAGTACTTC.

The CDR3, as DNA: TGTGCCAGCAGCGTAGTGGCAGCGAACACCGGGGAGCTGTTTTTT. Its translation is CASSVVAANTGELFF. The chain couples TRBV9 to TRBJ2-2; D is unresolved. V was clipped by 0 bases and J by 0 bases, with 6 bases between them. CDR3 length: 15 amino acids. Germline V CDR1 and CDR2: SGDLS, YYNGEE.

The V gene is TRBV5-6, the J gene TRBJ2-7, with D hard to call. The germline CDR1 and CDR2 sequences are SGHDT and YYEEEE. The CDR3 loop spans 12 amino acids. V was cut by 4 bases and J by 3 bases, with 8 bases left in between. The CDR3: CASSAALYEQYF. CDR3 sequence (DNA): TGTGCCAGCAGCGCAGCTCTCTACGAGCAGTACTTC.

The chain has TRBV20-1 and TRBJ2-5; D might be TRBD1 or TRBD2, each matching 5 bases. Trimming took off 3 bases at V and 3 bases at J, with 17 bases between the two ends. Germline V gene lookup returns CDR1 DFQATT and CDR2 SNEGSKA (reference sequence). The CDR3 runs 15 residues. The CDR3 is CSASQTGRWEETQYF. CDR3 DNA: TGCAGTGCTAGTCAGACGGGACGATGGGAAGAGACCCAGTACTTC.

This sequence joins TRBV20-1 and TRBJ2-3; D possibly corresponds to TRBD2 (6 bases). The V gene lost 3 bases and the J gene lost 1 base, with 8 bases spanning the gap. CDR1 and CDR2 from the germline V gene are DFQATT and SNEGSKA (reference sequence). The CDR3 sequence is 13 residues long. CDR3 in DNA: TGCAGTGCTAGGGGCGGGGGCACAGATACGCAGTATTTT. This encodes CSARGGGTDTQYF.

The V and J genes are TRBV3-1 and TRBJ2-5; D tentatively reads TRBD1 or TRBD2 (5 bases each). The V and J ends lost 1 base and 4 bases respectively, with 16 bases between them. This CDR3 has 16 residues. CDR1 and CDR2 (germline): LGHDT, YNNKEL (reference sequence). The CDR3 loop reads CASSQGLGVRGETQYF. The CDR3 nucleotides read TGTGCCAGCAGCCAAGGCCTGGGGGTACGGGGAGAGACCCAGTACTTC.

The J gene is TRBJ2-5, the V gene TRBV24-1; unclear D gene. This CDR3 has 14 amino acids. Germline CDR1 reads KGHDR; CDR2 reads SFDVKD. Trimming stripped 4 bases from V and 0 bases from J, with 8 bases between. CDR3 coding DNA: TGTGCCACCAGTGACCAGGCCCACCAAGAGACCCAGTACTTC. This translates into CATSDQAHQETQYF.

This clonotype was found many times. This chain links TRBV7-2 with TRBJ2-7; maybe TRBD2 (5 bases). Between the trimmed V and J ends, which lost 1 base and 6 bases, there was a span of 16 bases. Germline CDR1 is SGHTA and CDR2 is FQGNSA. This CDR3 has 15 amino acids. CDR3 sequence reads: CASSLGGRRLGEQYF. CDR3 in DNA: TGTGCCAGCAGCTTAGGAGGTAGGAGGTTGGGCGAGCAGTACTTC.

The chain joins TRBV20-1 to TRBJ2-7, with 9 nucleotides matching TRBD2. V gave up 2 bases and J gave up 3 bases; unmatched junction bases: 5. CDR1 and CDR2 (germline): DFQATT, SNEGSKA (reference sequence). CDR3 length: 14 residues. This CDR3 is CSARRLAANYEQYF. CDR3 in DNA: TGCAGTGCTAGAAGACTAGCGGCTAACTACGAGCAGTACTTC.

Many counts were recorded for this clonotype. V and J are TRBV7-2 and TRBJ1-2, with D possibly matching TRBD1 (6 bases). Germline CDR1 is SGHTA and CDR2 is FQGNSA. The V gene lost 1 base and the J gene lost 8 bases, with 11 bases spanning the gap. This CDR3 has 13 amino acids. The CDR3 DNA is TGTGCCAGCAGCTTAGACAGGGTTGGAGGCTACACCTTC. Translating it yields CASSLDRVGGYTF.

The sample holds a few counts of this clonotype. The chain couples TRBV12-3 or TRBV12-4 to TRBJ2-3; the D is unclear. V lost 1 base and J 4 bases, leaving 15 bases between the germline ends. This CDR3 is 16 amino acids long. This chain's CDR3 is CASSLGDFALSDTQYF. The CDR3 coding sequence is TGTGCCAGCAGTTTAGGCGATTTTGCCCTCTCAGATACGCAGTATTTT.